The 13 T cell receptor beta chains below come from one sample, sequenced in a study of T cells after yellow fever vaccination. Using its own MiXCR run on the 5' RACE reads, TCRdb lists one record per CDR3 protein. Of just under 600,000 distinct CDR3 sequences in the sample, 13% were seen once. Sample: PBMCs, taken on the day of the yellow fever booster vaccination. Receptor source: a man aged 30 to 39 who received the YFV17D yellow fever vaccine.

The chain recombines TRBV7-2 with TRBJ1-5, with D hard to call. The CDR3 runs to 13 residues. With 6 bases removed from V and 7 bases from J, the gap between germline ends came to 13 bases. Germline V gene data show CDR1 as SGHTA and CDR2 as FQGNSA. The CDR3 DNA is TGTGCCAGCAGTCGGGCTTCGCGCCAGCCCCAGCATTTT. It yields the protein CASSRASRQPQHF.

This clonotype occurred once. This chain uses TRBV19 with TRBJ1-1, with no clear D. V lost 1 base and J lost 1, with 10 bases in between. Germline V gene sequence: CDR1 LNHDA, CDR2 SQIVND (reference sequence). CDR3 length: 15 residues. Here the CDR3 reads CASSIVIGENTEAFF. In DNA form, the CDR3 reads TGTGCCAGTAGTATAGTGATCGGGGAGAACACTGAAGCTTTCTTT.

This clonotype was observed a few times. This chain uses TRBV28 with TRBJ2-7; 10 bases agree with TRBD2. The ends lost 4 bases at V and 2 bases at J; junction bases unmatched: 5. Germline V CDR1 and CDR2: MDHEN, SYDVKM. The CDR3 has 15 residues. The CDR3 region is CASSSSGRGAYEQYF. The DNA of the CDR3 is TGTGCCAGCAGTTCGAGCGGGAGGGGGGCCTACGAGCAGTACTTC.

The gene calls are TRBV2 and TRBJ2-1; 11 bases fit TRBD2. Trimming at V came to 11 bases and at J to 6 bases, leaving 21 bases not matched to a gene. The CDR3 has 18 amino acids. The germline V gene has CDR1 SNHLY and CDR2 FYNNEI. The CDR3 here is CAFSFRTALAGGGNEQFF. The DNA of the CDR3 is TGTGCCTTCAGTTTCCGGACAGCTCTAGCGGGAGGAGGCAATGAGCAGTTCTTC. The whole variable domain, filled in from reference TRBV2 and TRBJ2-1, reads EPEVTQTPSHQVTQMGQEVILRCVPISNHLYFYWYRQILGQKVEFLVSFYNNEISEKSEIFDDQFSVERPDGSNFTLKIRSTKLEDSAMYFCAFSFRTALAGGGNEQFFGPGTRLTVL.

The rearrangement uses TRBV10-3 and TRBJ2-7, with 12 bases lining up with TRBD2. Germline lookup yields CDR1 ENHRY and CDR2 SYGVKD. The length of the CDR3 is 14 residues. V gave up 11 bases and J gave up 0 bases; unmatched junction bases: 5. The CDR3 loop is CALKTSGSSYEQYF. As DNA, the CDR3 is TGTGCCTTAAAGACTAGCGGGAGCTCCTACGAGCAGTACTTC.

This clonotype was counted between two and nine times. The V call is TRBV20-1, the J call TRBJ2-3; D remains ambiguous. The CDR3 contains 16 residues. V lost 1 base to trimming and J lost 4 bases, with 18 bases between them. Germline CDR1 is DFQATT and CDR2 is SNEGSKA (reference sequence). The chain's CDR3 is CSARGVRTIEPDTQYF. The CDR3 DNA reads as TGCAGTGCTAGAGGGGTTAGAACCATCGAACCAGATACGCAGTATTTT.

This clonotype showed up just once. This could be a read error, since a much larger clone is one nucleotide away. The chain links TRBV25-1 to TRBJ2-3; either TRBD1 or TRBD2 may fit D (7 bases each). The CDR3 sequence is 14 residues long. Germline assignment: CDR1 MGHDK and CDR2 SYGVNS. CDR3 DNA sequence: TGTGCCAGCAGCAGGACAGCGGGGACAGATACGCCGTATTTT. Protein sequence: CASSRTAGTDTPYF.

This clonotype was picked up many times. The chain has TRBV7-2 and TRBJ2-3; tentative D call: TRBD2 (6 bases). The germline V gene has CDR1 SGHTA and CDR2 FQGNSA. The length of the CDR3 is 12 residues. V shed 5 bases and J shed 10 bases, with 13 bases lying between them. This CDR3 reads CASSPGVWAQYF. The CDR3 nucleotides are TGTGCCAGCAGCCCGGGAGTGTGGGCGCAGTATTTT. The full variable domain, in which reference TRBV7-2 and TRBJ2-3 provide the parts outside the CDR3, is GAGVSQSPSNKVTEKGKDVELRCDPISGHTALYWYRQSLGQGLEFLIYFQGNSAPDKSGLPSDRFSAERTGGSVSTLTIQRTQQEDSAVYLCASSPGVWAQYFGPGTRLTVL.

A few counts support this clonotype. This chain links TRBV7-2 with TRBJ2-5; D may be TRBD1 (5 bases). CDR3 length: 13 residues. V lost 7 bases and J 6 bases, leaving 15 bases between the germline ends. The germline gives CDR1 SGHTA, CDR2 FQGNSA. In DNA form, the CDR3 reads TGTGCCAGCACCACGTGGGGCGGACAGACCCAGTACTTC. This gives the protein CASTTWGGQTQYF. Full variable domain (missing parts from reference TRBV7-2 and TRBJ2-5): GAGVSQSPSNKVTEKGKDVELRCDPISGHTALYWYRQSLGQGLEFLIYFQGNSAPDKSGLPSDRFSAERTGGSVSTLTIQRTQQEDSAVYLCASTTWGGQTQYFGPGTRLLVL.

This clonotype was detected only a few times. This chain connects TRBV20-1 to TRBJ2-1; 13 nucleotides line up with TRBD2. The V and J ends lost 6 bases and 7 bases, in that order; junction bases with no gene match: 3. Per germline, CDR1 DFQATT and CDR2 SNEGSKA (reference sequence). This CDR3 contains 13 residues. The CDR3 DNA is TGCAGTGCCGGACTAGCGGGAGTAAATGAGCAGTTCTTC. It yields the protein CSAGLAGVNEQFF.

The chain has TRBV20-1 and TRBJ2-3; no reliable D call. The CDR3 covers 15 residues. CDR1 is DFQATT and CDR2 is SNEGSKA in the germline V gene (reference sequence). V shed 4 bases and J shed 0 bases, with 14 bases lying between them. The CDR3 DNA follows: TGCAGTGCTATGTATTCCGCCTCCAGCACAGATACGCAGTATTTT. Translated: CSAMYSASSTDTQYF.

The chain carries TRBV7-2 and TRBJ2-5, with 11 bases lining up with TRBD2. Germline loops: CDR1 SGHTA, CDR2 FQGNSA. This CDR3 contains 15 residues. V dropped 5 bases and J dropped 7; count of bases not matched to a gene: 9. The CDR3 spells CASSPKGLADGTQYF. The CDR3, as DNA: TGTGCCAGCAGCCCGAAGGGACTAGCGGACGGGACCCAGTACTTC.

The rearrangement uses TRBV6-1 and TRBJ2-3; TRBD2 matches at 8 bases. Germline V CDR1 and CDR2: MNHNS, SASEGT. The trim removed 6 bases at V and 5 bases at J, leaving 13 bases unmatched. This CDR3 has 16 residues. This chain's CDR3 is CASSINGLASGDTQYF. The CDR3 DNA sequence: TGTGCCAGCAGCATCAACGGACTAGCTTCAGGAGATACGCAGTATTTT.